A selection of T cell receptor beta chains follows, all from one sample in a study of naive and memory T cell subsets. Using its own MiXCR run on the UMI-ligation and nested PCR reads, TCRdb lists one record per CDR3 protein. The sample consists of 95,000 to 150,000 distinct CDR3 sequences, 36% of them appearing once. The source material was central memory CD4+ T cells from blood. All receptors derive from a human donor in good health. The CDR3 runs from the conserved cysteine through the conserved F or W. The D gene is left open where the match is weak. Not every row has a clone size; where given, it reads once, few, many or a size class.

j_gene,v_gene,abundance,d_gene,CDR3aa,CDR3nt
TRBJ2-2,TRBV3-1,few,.,CASSQAGELFF,TGTGCCAGCAGCCAGGCCGGGGAGCTGTTTTTT
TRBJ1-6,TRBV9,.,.,CASSAEASSYNSPLHF,TGTGCCAGCAGCGCTGAGGCGAGCTCCTATAATTCACCCCTCCACTTT
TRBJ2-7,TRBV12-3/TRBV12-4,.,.,CASSGGPYEQYF,TGTGCCAGCAGCGGGGGACCGTACGAGCAGTACTTC
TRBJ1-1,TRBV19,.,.,CASSPRRGSPTEAFF,TGTGCCAGTAGCCCCCGGAGGGGCAGTCCGACTGAAGCTTTCTTT
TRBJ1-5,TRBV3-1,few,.,CASSQGAIGNQPQHF,TGTGCCAGCAGCCAAGGAGCGATAGGCAATCAGCCCCAGCATTTT
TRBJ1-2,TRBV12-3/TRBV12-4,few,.,CASSSVWRGYTF,TGTGCCAGCAGTTCCGTTTGGAGAGGCTACACCTTC
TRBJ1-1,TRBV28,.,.,CASYQVNTEAFF,TGTGCCAGCTATCAAGTGAACACTGAAGCTTTCTTT
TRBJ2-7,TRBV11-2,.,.,CASSLDRGEEQYF,TGTGCCAGCAGCTTAGACCGAGGGGAAGAGCAGTACTTC
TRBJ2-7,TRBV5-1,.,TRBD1,CASSLRDRDEQYF,TGCGCCAGCAGCCTCCGGGACAGGGACGAGCAGTACTTC
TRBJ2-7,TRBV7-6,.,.,CASSSYSGSSYEQYF,TGTGCCAGCAGCTCATATAGCGGAAGCTCCTACGAGCAGTACTTC
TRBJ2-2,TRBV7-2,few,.,CASSPHRPGTGELFF,TGTGCCAGCAGCCCCCACAGGCCCGGAACCGGGGAGCTGTTTTTT
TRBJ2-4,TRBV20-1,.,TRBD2,CSLGLAGVYGKNIQYF,TGCAGCCTGGGACTAGCGGGAGTATATGGCAAAAACATTCAGTACTTC
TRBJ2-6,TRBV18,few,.,CASSPVRQLSRPGANVLTF,TGTGCCAGCTCACCGGTTCGACAGCTGAGTCGTCCTGGGGCCAACGTCCTGACTTTC
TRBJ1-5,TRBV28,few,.,CASRTSSNQPQHF,TGTGCCAGCAGGACGAGCAGCAATCAGCCCCAGCATTTT
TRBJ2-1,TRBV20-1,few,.,CSARAFGGGFNDEQFF,TGCAGTGCTAGAGCCTTCGGGGGCGGTTTTAACGATGAGCAGTTCTTC
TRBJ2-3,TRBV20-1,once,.,CSAIKARTVHTQYF,TGCAGTGCTATTAAAGCACGGACAGTACATACGCAGTATTTT
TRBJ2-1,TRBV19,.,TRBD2,CASSIQETSGSWYNEQFF,TGTGCCAGTAGTATTCAGGAAACTAGCGGGAGTTGGTACAATGAGCAGTTCTTC
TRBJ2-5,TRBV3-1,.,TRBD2,CASSGDLRERTQYF,TGTGCCAGCAGCGGGGATTTGCGGGAGAGGACCCAGTACTTC
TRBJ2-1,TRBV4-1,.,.,CASSSGGLVGSYNEQFF,TGCGCCAGCAGCTCCGGGGGCTTAGTCGGCTCCTACAATGAGCAGTTCTTC
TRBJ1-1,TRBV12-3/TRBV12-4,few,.,CASSFGAATEAFF,TGTGCCAGCAGTTTTGGCGCTGCCACTGAAGCTTTCTTT
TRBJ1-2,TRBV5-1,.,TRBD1,CASSPGTGPYGYTF,TGCGCCAGCAGCCCAGGGACAGGCCCCTATGGCTACACCTTC
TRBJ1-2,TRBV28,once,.,CASCINYGYTF,TGTGCCAGTTGTATTAACTATGGCTACACCTTC
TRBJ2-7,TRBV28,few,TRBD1,CASSLYSGTVSYEQYF,TGTGCCAGCAGTTTATACTCCGGGACAGTTTCCTACGAGCAGTACTTC
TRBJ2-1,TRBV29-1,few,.,CSVGVRRALYNEQFF,TGCAGCGTTGGGGTGAGGAGGGCCCTCTACAATGAGCAGTTCTTC
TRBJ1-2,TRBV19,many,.,CASSIWGDAYGYTF,TGTGCCAGTAGTATTTGGGGGGACGCCTATGGCTACACCTTC
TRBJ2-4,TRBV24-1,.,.,CATSDSGEPTVNIQYF,TGTGCCACCAGTGATTCAGGGGAGCCCACGGTTAACATTCAGTACTTC
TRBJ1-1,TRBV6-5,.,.,CASRDGDYTEAFF,TGTGCCAGCAGGGACGGGGATTACACTGAAGCTTTCTTT
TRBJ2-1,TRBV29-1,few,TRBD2,CSVEVLAGYNEQFF,TGCAGCGTTGAAGTCCTAGCGGGGTACAATGAGCAGTTCTTC
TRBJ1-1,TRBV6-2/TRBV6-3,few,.,CASSYSQPRTEAFF,TGTGCCAGCAGTTACTCACAACCCCGCACTGAAGCTTTCTTT
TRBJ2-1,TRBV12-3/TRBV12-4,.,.,CASSLDGRSYNEQFF,TGTGCCAGCAGTTTAGACGGGAGATCCTACAATGAGCAGTTCTTC
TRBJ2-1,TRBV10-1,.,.,CASSEAGAAIWEQFF,TGCGCCAGCAGTGAGGCCGGGGCTGCAATCTGGGAGCAGTTCTTC
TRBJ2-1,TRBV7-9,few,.,CASSFVGGSSYNEQFF,TGTGCCAGCAGCTTTGTTGGGGGGAGCTCCTACAATGAGCAGTTCTTC
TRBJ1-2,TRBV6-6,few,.,CASSYVGGGSGYTF,TGTGCCAGCAGTTACGTGGGGGGGGGGAGTGGCTACACCTTC
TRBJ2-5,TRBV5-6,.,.,CASSLRSGSLETQYF,TGTGCCAGCAGCTTGAGATCCGGGAGTTTAGAGACCCAGTACTTC
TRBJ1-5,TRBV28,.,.,CATLWGSLGSVSNQPQHF,TGTGCCACCTTATGGGGAAGCCTAGGGTCCGTTAGCAATCAGCCCCAGCATTTT
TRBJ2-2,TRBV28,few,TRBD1,CASRTGTANTGELFF,TGTGCCAGCAGAACCGGGACAGCGAACACCGGGGAGCTGTTTTTT
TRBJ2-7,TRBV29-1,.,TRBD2,CSGYLAGVGEQYF,TGCAGCGGTTACCTAGCGGGAGTCGGCGAGCAGTACTTC
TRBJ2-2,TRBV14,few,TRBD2,CASSRRGLANTGELFF,TGTGCCAGCAGCCGACGAGGACTAGCGAACACCGGGGAGCTGTTTTTT
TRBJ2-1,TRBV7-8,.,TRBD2,CASSLALAGMYEQFF,TGTGCCAGCAGCTTAGCCCTAGCGGGAATGTATGAGCAGTTCTTC
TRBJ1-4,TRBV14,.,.,CASSQDYWSNEKLFF,TGTGCCAGCAGCCAAGATTACTGGTCCAATGAAAAACTGTTTTTT
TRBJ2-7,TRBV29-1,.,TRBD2,CSVGGGRTYEQYF,TGCAGCGTTGGAGGCGGGAGGACCTACGAGCAGTACTTC
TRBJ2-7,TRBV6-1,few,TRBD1,CASSEAGTEYEQYF,TGTGCCAGCAGTGAAGCCGGGACAGAGTACGAGCAGTACTTC
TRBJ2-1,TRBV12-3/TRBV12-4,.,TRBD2,CASSLAGRANNEQFF,TGTGCCAGCAGTTTAGCCGGGAGGGCCAACAATGAGCAGTTCTTC
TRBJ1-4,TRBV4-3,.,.,CASSQEGRRDEKLFF,TGCGCCAGCAGCCAGGAGGGACGCCGGGATGAAAAACTGTTTTTT
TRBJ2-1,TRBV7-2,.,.,CASSLRGSRIDEQFF,TGTGCCAGCAGCTTAAGAGGGAGCCGTATCGATGAGCAGTTCTTC
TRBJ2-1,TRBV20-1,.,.,CSASLARVFNEQFF,TGCAGTGCTAGCTTAGCGAGGGTCTTCAATGAGCAGTTCTTC
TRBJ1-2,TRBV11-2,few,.,CASSNRNGYTF,TGTGCCAGCAGCAACAGGAATGGCTACACCTTC
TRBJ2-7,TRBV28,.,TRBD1,CASSDPGTVSYEQYF,TGTGCCAGCAGTGACCCCGGGACAGTATCCTACGAGCAGTACTTC
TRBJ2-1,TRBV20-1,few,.,CSARRGSLAEQFF,TGCAGTGCTAGGAGGGGGTCTCTAGCGGAGCAGTTCTTC
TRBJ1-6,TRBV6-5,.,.,CASSSQGMNSPLHF,TGTGCCAGCAGTTCCCAGGGTATGAATTCACCCCTCCACTTT
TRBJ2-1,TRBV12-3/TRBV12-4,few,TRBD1,CASSSEQGVYNEQFF,TGTGCCAGCAGCTCAGAACAGGGGGTGTACAATGAGCAGTTCTTC
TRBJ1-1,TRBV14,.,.,CASSQSLGIGGTEAFF,TGTGCCAGCAGCCAATCTCTCGGGATTGGTGGCACTGAAGCTTTCTTT